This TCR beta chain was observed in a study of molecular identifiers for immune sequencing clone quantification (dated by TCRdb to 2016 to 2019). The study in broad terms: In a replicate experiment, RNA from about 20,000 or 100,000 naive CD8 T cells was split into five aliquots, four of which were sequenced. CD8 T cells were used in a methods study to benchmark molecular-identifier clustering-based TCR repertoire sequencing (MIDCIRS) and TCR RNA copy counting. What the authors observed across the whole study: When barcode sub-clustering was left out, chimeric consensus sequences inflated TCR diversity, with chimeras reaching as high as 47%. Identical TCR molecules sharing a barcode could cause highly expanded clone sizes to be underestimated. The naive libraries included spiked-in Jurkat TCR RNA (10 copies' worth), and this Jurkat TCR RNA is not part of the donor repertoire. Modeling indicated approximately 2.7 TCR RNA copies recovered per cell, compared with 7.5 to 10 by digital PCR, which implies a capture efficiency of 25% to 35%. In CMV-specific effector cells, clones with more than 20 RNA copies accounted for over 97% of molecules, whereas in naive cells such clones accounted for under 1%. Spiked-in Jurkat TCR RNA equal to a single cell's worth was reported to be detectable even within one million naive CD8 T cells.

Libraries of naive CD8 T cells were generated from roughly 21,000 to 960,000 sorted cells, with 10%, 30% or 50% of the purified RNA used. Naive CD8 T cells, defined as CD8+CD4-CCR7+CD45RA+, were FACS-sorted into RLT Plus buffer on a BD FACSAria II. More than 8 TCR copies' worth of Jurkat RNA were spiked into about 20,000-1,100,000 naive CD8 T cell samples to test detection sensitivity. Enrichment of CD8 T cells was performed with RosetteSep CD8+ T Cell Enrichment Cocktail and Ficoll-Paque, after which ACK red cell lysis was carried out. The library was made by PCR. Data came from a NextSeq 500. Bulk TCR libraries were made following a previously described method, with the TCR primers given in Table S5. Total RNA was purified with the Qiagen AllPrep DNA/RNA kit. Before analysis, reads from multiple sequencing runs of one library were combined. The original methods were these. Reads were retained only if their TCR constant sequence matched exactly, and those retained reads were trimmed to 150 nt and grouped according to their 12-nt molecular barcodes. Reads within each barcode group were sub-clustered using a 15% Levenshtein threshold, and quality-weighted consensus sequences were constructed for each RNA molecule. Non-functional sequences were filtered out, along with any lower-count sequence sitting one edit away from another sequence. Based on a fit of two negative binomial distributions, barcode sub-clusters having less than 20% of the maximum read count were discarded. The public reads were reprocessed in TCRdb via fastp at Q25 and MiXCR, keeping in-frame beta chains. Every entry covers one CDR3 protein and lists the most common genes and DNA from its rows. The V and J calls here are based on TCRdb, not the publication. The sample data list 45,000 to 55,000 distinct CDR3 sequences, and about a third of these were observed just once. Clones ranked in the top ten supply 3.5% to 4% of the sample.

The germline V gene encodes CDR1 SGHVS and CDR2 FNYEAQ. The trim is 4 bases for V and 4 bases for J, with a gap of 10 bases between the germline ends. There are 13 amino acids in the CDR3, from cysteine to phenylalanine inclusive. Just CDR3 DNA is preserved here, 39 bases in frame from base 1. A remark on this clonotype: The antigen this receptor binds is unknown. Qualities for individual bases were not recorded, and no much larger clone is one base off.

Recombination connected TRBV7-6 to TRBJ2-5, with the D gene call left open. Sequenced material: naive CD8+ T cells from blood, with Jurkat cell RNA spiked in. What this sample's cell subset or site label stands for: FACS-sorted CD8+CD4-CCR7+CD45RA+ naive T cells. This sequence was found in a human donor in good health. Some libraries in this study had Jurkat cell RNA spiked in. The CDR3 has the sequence CASSSGWGETQYF. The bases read TGTGCCAGCAGCTCCGGATGGGGAGAGACCCAGTACTTC.